Listed below are T cell receptor beta chains from one sample, sequenced in a study of blood T cell repertoires in COVID-19. Sequencing was performed with immunoSEQ multiplex PCR; in TCRdb, only in-frame clones are kept and a portion is missing. Of over 250,000 clones in the sample, around nine tenths were seen once. Sequenced: peripheral blood. The receptors derive from a man aged 40-49 years who had recovered from COVID-19. Each CDR3 is given with its conserved first and last residue. Fields, in order: V gene, clone size, J gene, D gene, CDR3 DNA, CDR3 protein. A D gene is named only where the DNA matches it firmly. Clone size is not always given. Where it is, it says once, few, many or a class for expanded clones.

v_call: TRBV7-2
clone_size: few
j_call: TRBJ1-3
d_call: NA
cdr3_nt: TGTGCCAGCAGCTTCAGGGAAGGCACCATATATTTT
cdr3_aa: CASSFREGTIYF

v_call: TRBV6-2/TRBV6-3
clone_size: NA
j_call: TRBJ2-2
d_call: TRBD2
cdr3_nt: TGTGCCAGCAGTTACTACACTAGCGGAAAGAACACCGGGGAGCTGTTTTTT
cdr3_aa: CASSYYTSGKNTGELFF

v_call: TRBV27
clone_size: NA
j_call: TRBJ1-6
d_call: NA
cdr3_nt: TGTGCCAGCAGAAGTACGGGGGGCAGAAATAATTCACCCCTCCACTTT
cdr3_aa: CASRSTGGRNNSPLHF

v_call: TRBV4-3
clone_size: NA
j_call: TRBJ2-1
d_call: TRBD2
cdr3_nt: TGCGCCAGCAGCCAAGATCCCCCAGGTTCGGGGGGGGGCAATGAGCAGTTCTTC
cdr3_aa: CASSQDPPGSGGGNEQFF

v_call: TRBV6-5
clone_size: NA
j_call: TRBJ2-3
d_call: NA
cdr3_nt: TGTGCCAGCAGTTTATCTCTCGGCACAGATACGCAGTATTTT
cdr3_aa: CASSLSLGTDTQYF

v_call: TRBV5-1
clone_size: NA
j_call: TRBJ2-7
d_call: TRBD2
cdr3_nt: TGCGCCAGCAGCGGGCTAGCGGGAGGGAGCTCCTACGAGCAGTACTTC
cdr3_aa: CASSGLAGGSSYEQYF

v_call: TRBV29-1
clone_size: NA
j_call: TRBJ2-7
d_call: NA
cdr3_nt: TGCAGCGCCGGGGGGGCCGGGACAGACTACGAGCAGTACTTC
cdr3_aa: CSAGGAGTDYEQYF

v_call: TRBV11-2
clone_size: NA
j_call: TRBJ2-7
d_call: NA
cdr3_nt: TGTGCCAGCAGCTCAGGGGCAGGGTTCGAGCAGTACTTC
cdr3_aa: CASSSGAGFEQYF

v_call: TRBV5-4
clone_size: NA
j_call: TRBJ1-6
d_call: NA
cdr3_nt: TGTGCCAGCAGCTTGGAGGGGGTCGGGGTTTCACCCCTCCACTTT
cdr3_aa: CASSLEGVGVSPLHF

v_call: TRBV28
clone_size: few
j_call: TRBJ1-5
d_call: TRBD1
cdr3_nt: TGTGCCAGCAGTTTAATTACAGGGGGCCGTGGCAATCAGCCCCAGCATTTT
cdr3_aa: CASSLITGGRGNQPQHF

v_call: TRBV7-2
clone_size: NA
j_call: TRBJ2-1
d_call: TRBD2
cdr3_nt: TGTGCCAGCAGCCAGACTAGCGGGGGGGCCCCTGAGCAGTTCTTC
cdr3_aa: CASSQTSGGAPEQFF

v_call: TRBV12-3/TRBV12-4
clone_size: NA
j_call: TRBJ1-2
d_call: NA
cdr3_nt: TGTGCCAGCAGTTTTGACAGGCCGGGCTACACCTTC
cdr3_aa: CASSFDRPGYTF

v_call: TRBV2
clone_size: NA
j_call: TRBJ1-3
d_call: NA
cdr3_nt: TGTGCCACTACTCTAACTGCGAGCTCTGGAAACACCATATATTTT
cdr3_aa: CATTLTASSGNTIYF

v_call: TRBV7-6
clone_size: NA
j_call: TRBJ1-4
d_call: TRBD1
cdr3_nt: TGTGCCAGCAGCTCCCGACAGGGGCTGAATGAAAAACTGTTTTTT
cdr3_aa: CASSSRQGLNEKLFF

v_call: TRBV12-5
clone_size: few
j_call: TRBJ2-3
d_call: TRBD2
cdr3_nt: TGTGCTAGTGGTACTAGCGGGGCCCCCACAGATACGCAGTATTTT
cdr3_aa: CASGTSGAPTDTQYF

v_call: TRBV25-1
clone_size: NA
j_call: TRBJ1-2
d_call: NA
cdr3_nt: TGTGCCAGCAGTGACTCGCCCCCCAGCGGCTATGGCTACACCTTC
cdr3_aa: CASSDSPPSGYGYTF

v_call: TRBV2
clone_size: NA
j_call: TRBJ2-7
d_call: TRBD2
cdr3_nt: TGTGCCAGCAGTCTGGGCGGGGGGAACTACGAGCAGTACTTC
cdr3_aa: CASSLGGGNYEQYF

v_call: TRBV30
clone_size: once
j_call: TRBJ2-7
d_call: NA
cdr3_nt: TGTGCCTGGAGTGCGGACAACTACGAGCAGTACTTC
cdr3_aa: CAWSADNYEQYF

v_call: TRBV12-3/TRBV12-4
clone_size: once
j_call: TRBJ2-3
d_call: NA
cdr3_nt: TGTGCCAGCAGTTTTACAACCACAGATACGCAGTATTTT
cdr3_aa: CASSFTTTDTQYF

v_call: TRBV15
clone_size: many
j_call: TRBJ2-5
d_call: NA
cdr3_nt: TGTGCCACCGGGTTTGTGGCGGGAGAGACCCAGTACTTC
cdr3_aa: CATGFVAGETQYF

v_call: TRBV9
clone_size: once
j_call: TRBJ2-1
d_call: TRBD1
cdr3_nt: TGTGCCAGCAGCGTAGCCAGGGGGCTTCGGGATGAGCAGTTCTTC
cdr3_aa: CASSVARGLRDEQFF

v_call: TRBV19
clone_size: once
j_call: TRBJ2-1
d_call: NA
cdr3_nt: TGTGCCAGTAGTATAGTTGCGACAGGAAAGTTCTTC
cdr3_aa: CASSIVATGKFF

v_call: TRBV5-1
clone_size: NA
j_call: TRBJ2-1
d_call: TRBD1
cdr3_nt: TGCGCCAGCAGCTTGACAGGGGCCTACAATGAGCAGTTCTTC
cdr3_aa: CASSLTGAYNEQFF

v_call: TRBV23-1
clone_size: once
j_call: TRBJ2-3
d_call: NA
cdr3_nt: TGCGCCAGCACCCAAGGGGGGGGAGTAGATACGCAGTATTTT
cdr3_aa: CASTQGGGVDTQYF

v_call: TRBV6-5
clone_size: NA
j_call: TRBJ1-2
d_call: TRBD1
cdr3_nt: TGTGCCAGCAAGGACAGGAACTATGGCTACACCTTC
cdr3_aa: CASKDRNYGYTF

v_call: TRBV10-3
clone_size: NA
j_call: TRBJ2-4
d_call: TRBD2
cdr3_nt: TGTGCCATCAGTGAGTCGGGGACTAGCGGCAAAAACATTCAGTACTTC
cdr3_aa: CAISESGTSGKNIQYF

v_call: TRBV6-5
clone_size: NA
j_call: TRBJ1-2
d_call: TRBD1
cdr3_nt: TGTGCCAGCAACCCCCGACAGGGGAACTATGGCTACACCTTC
cdr3_aa: CASNPRQGNYGYTF

v_call: TRBV11-2
clone_size: NA
j_call: TRBJ2-5
d_call: NA
cdr3_nt: TGTGCCAGCAGCTCGTCCCCAGGGGCCCAGTACTTC
cdr3_aa: CASSSSPGAQYF

v_call: TRBV9
clone_size: NA
j_call: TRBJ2-7
d_call: NA
cdr3_nt: TGTGCCAGCAGCGGATCAGGGGAGCGCTACGAGCAGTACTTC
cdr3_aa: CASSGSGERYEQYF

v_call: TRBV7-6
clone_size: NA
j_call: TRBJ2-7
d_call: NA
cdr3_nt: TGTGCCAGCAGCTTAGGCCCTCAAGCGAGAGGAACCTACGAGCAGTACTTC
cdr3_aa: CASSLGPQARGTYEQYF

v_call: TRBV5-1
clone_size: NA
j_call: TRBJ2-3
d_call: NA
cdr3_nt: TGCGCCAGCAGCTCCGACAGAAGCACAGATACGCAGTATTTT
cdr3_aa: CASSSDRSTDTQYF

v_call: TRBV11-3
clone_size: once
j_call: TRBJ2-1
d_call: NA
cdr3_nt: TGTGCCAGCAGCTTAGTCATTCGGGGGAGCTCCTACAATGAGCAGTTCTTC
cdr3_aa: CASSLVIRGSSYNEQFF

v_call: TRBV7-6
clone_size: NA
j_call: TRBJ1-6
d_call: NA
cdr3_nt: TGTGCCAGCAACAAACCGCAGGGTCTGAATTCACCCCTCCACTTT
cdr3_aa: CASNKPQGLNSPLHF

v_call: TRBV6-1
clone_size: NA
j_call: TRBJ1-5
d_call: NA
cdr3_nt: TGTGCCAGCAGTGAAGGCGGCCAGGGCTCCCAGCATTTT
cdr3_aa: CASSEGGQGSQHF

v_call: TRBV9
clone_size: NA
j_call: TRBJ1-1
d_call: NA
cdr3_nt: TGTGCCAGCAGCGTGGGAGGGACCACTGAAGCTTTCTTT
cdr3_aa: CASSVGGTTEAFF

v_call: TRBV11-2
clone_size: NA
j_call: TRBJ2-7
d_call: TRBD2
cdr3_nt: TGTGCCAGCAGAGACGCGGGAGTCCCCTACGAGCAGTACTTC
cdr3_aa: CASRDAGVPYEQYF

v_call: TRBV5-1
clone_size: NA
j_call: TRBJ2-4
d_call: TRBD1
cdr3_nt: TGCGCCAGCAGCTTGGACGCCGGGACAGGGTTAAACATTCAGTACTTC
cdr3_aa: CASSLDAGTGLNIQYF

v_call: TRBV19
clone_size: NA
j_call: TRBJ2-7
d_call: TRBD2
cdr3_nt: TGTGCCAGCCGAGCGGGAGGACTCTACGAGCAGTACTTC
cdr3_aa: CASRAGGLYEQYF

v_call: TRBV27
clone_size: NA
j_call: TRBJ2-2
d_call: TRBD2
cdr3_nt: TGTGCCAGCACCTTGCGGGGGTTTTTCACCGGGGAGCTGTTTTTT
cdr3_aa: CASTLRGFFTGELFF

v_call: TRBV2
clone_size: NA
j_call: TRBJ1-4
d_call: NA
cdr3_nt: TGTGCCAGCAGTGAAGTGGCAGGGGAAAAACTGTTTTTT
cdr3_aa: CASSEVAGEKLFF

v_call: TRBV6-5
clone_size: NA
j_call: TRBJ2-1
d_call: TRBD1
cdr3_nt: TGTGCCAGCAGAGCCGACAGGGGGCCTTACAATGAGCAGTTCTTC
cdr3_aa: CASRADRGPYNEQFF

v_call: TRBV9
clone_size: NA
j_call: TRBJ1-2
d_call: NA
cdr3_nt: TGTGCCAGCAGCGCCCGGGACATAAGATATGGCTACACCTTC
cdr3_aa: CASSARDIRYGYTF

v_call: TRBV19
clone_size: NA
j_call: TRBJ2-1
d_call: NA
cdr3_nt: TGTGCCAGTAGCCAGGGACACCCAGGCAATGAGCAGTTCTTC
cdr3_aa: CASSQGHPGNEQFF

v_call: TRBV27
clone_size: once
j_call: TRBJ2-2
d_call: TRBD1
cdr3_nt: TGTGCCAGCAGTGCAACAGGGGAGGGGGAGCTGTTTTTT
cdr3_aa: CASSATGEGELFF

v_call: TRBV29-1
clone_size: NA
j_call: TRBJ2-7
d_call: TRBD2
cdr3_nt: TGCAGCGTTGTGGTTACTAGCGGCCCCTACGAGCAGTACTTC
cdr3_aa: CSVVVTSGPYEQYF

v_call: TRBV7-2
clone_size: NA
j_call: TRBJ2-2
d_call: NA
cdr3_nt: TGTGCCAGCAGCTTACTGGGGGCCTTAGCGATCGGGGAGCTGTTTTTT
cdr3_aa: CASSLLGALAIGELFF

v_call: TRBV13
clone_size: NA
j_call: TRBJ2-3
d_call: TRBD1
cdr3_nt: TGTGCCAGCAGCACAAGACAGGGATGGGATACGCAGTATTTT
cdr3_aa: CASSTRQGWDTQYF

v_call: TRBV7-2
clone_size: once
j_call: TRBJ1-1
d_call: NA
cdr3_nt: TGTGCCAGCAGCGCCGGACAGCCCCGCACTGAAGCTTTCTTT
cdr3_aa: CASSAGQPRTEAFF

v_call: TRBV24-1
clone_size: NA
j_call: TRBJ2-1
d_call: NA
cdr3_nt: TGTGCCACCAGTGGCCGGGCTGAGGGTGAGCAGTTCTTC
cdr3_aa: CATSGRAEGEQFF

v_call: TRBV6-5
clone_size: NA
j_call: TRBJ2-4
d_call: TRBD2
cdr3_nt: TGTGCCAGCAGTTCTTCCGGGACTAGCGTTGAAAACATTCAGTACTTC
cdr3_aa: CASSSSGTSVENIQYF

v_call: TRBV5-4
clone_size: NA
j_call: TRBJ2-6
d_call: TRBD2
cdr3_nt: TGTGCCAGCAGCCCTTCGACTAGCGGGGACTCTGGGGCCAACGTCCTGACTTTC
cdr3_aa: CASSPSTSGDSGANVLTF

v_call: TRBV2
clone_size: NA
j_call: TRBJ2-7
d_call: NA
cdr3_nt: TGTGCCAGCAGTGGAACAGGGTACTACGAGCAGTACTTC
cdr3_aa: CASSGTGYYEQYF

v_call: TRBV12-1
clone_size: NA
j_call: TRBJ2-7
d_call: NA
cdr3_nt: TGTGCCAGCAGCTTTGCCGCCAGGCACTCCTACGAGCAGTACTTC
cdr3_aa: CASSFAARHSYEQYF

v_call: TRBV19
clone_size: NA
j_call: TRBJ2-1
d_call: TRBD2
cdr3_nt: TGTGCCAGTAGTATCCCACTTGTCCGGGGGGGGCCTTACAATGAGCAGTTCTTC
cdr3_aa: CASSIPLVRGGPYNEQFF

v_call: TRBV9
clone_size: NA
j_call: TRBJ2-1
d_call: TRBD2
cdr3_nt: TGTGCCAGCAGCGTAGGAGGCGGGAGGGCCGTCAATGAGCAGTTCTTC
cdr3_aa: CASSVGGGRAVNEQFF

v_call: TRBV6-4
clone_size: NA
j_call: TRBJ2-3
d_call: TRBD1
cdr3_nt: TGTGCCAGCAGTGACGCTTACGGACAGGGGGGCTCGAATACGCAGTATTTT
cdr3_aa: CASSDAYGQGGSNTQYF

v_call: TRBV7-3
clone_size: NA
j_call: TRBJ2-5
d_call: NA
cdr3_nt: TGTGCCAGCAGCTTAGGGCCCGGGGGAGAGACCCAGTACTTC
cdr3_aa: CASSLGPGGETQYF

v_call: TRBV6-6
clone_size: NA
j_call: TRBJ1-2
d_call: NA
cdr3_nt: TGTGCCAGCAGTTTTATCGAACAGTTCTCCTATGGCTACACCTTC
cdr3_aa: CASSFIEQFSYGYTF

v_call: TRBV6-2/TRBV6-3
clone_size: NA
j_call: TRBJ2-2
d_call: TRBD2
cdr3_nt: TGTGCCAGCAGTCGCCGGACTAGCGGGAGAGCCTACACCGGGGAGCTGTTTTTT
cdr3_aa: CASSRRTSGRAYTGELFF